The 9 T cell receptor beta chains below were found in one sample sequenced in a study of T cell responses to AZD1222 COVID-19 vaccine (dated by TCRdb to about 2021). The library was generated by the immunoSEQ multiplex PCR assay. The table comes from immuneACCESS by way of TCRdb, which keeps in-frame sequences with V and J called. Part of the clones is missing from these tables; in studies checked, under half for an unresolved V gene and the rest for unknown reasons. This sample is represented by some 150,000 clones; 80% to 95% of them were singletons. In total, the top ten clones hold less than 3.5% of the sample. Sample time point, as interpreted from the label and publication: about 28 days (+/-7) after the second vaccine dose. The sample in question was peripheral blood, obtained 28 days after the second AZD1222 dose. These receptors all stem from an adult who received the AZD1222 COVID-19 vaccine.

The CDR3 DNA reads as TGTGCCAGCAGCTCCCGCGGCGGCAACTATGGCTACACCTTC. Its translation: CASSSRGGNYGYTF. This rearrangement joins TRBV11-1 to TRBJ1-2; D gene uncertain. The V and J ends lost 4 bases and 2 bases respectively, with 11 bases between them. The germline CDR1 and CDR2 sequences are SGHAT and FQDESV (reference sequence). CDR3 length equals 14 residues.

V and J are TRBV18 and TRBJ1-4, with 7 bases lining up with TRBD1. From germline, CDR1 is KGHSH and CDR2 LQKENI. The CDR3 contains 15 residues. Unmatched junction bases numbered 6, after V lost 3 bases and J lost 5 bases. CDR3 protein: CASSPIRQGNEKLFF. In DNA, the CDR3 is TGTGCCAGCTCACCCATTAGACAGGGAAATGAAAAACTGTTTTTT.

The gene calls are TRBV5-1 and TRBJ1-1; 9 bases are a match to TRBD1. CDR3 length equals 15 residues. The J segment lost 4 bases and the V segment lost 3 bases, leaving 7 bases of the junction unmatched. Per the germline V gene, CDR1 is SGHRS and CDR2 is YFSETQ. The CDR3 sequence: CASSSSPTGGTEAFF. CDR3 sequence (DNA): TGCGCCAGCAGCTCTTCCCCGACAGGGGGCACTGAAGCTTTCTTT.

The rearrangement links TRBV7-6 to TRBJ2-5; 12 nucleotides align to TRBD2. The CDR3 has 16 amino acids. Trimming cost V 5 bases and J 2 bases; bases outside gene matches: 6. Germline loops: CDR1 SGHVS, CDR2 FNYEAQ. The CDR3 bases are TGTGCCAGCAGCCAGACTAGCGGGAGATATCAAGAGACCCAGTACTTC. Protein product: CASSQTSGRYQETQYF.

The genes are TRBV6-5 and TRBJ1-1, with 8 nucleotides matching TRBD1. V trimming: 9 bases; J trimming: 4 bases; junction bases outside the gene matches: 10. Germline lookup yields CDR1 MNHEY and CDR2 SVGAGI. This CDR3 has 14 residues. The CDR3 sequence is CASKPGGAFTEAFF. CDR3 nucleotide sequence: TGTGCCAGTAAACCAGGGGGCGCATTCACTGAAGCTTTCTTT.

This clone came up once. J is TRBJ1-1 and V is TRBV29-1, with TRBD1 identical over 10 bases. The V gene's germline CDR1 is SQVTM and CDR2 ANQGSEA. The CDR3 loop spans 13 amino acids. V lost 5 bases, J lost 4 bases, and 4 bases stayed unmatched. The CDR3 sequence is CSVRWDRGTEAFF. The DNA for the CDR3 is TGCAGCGTTCGGTGGGACAGGGGCACTGAAGCTTTCTTT.

The chain joins TRBV7-9 to TRBJ2-3; 9 bases line up with TRBD1. The CDR3 spans 16 residues. The V gene's germline CDR1 is SEHNR and CDR2 FQNEAQ (reference sequence). With 4 bases clipped from V and 3 bases from J, the junction kept 8 bases outside the gene matches. CDR3 nucleotides: TGTGCCAGCAGCTCCCCCGGGACAGGGCAAACAGATACGCAGTATTTT. It is translated as CASSSPGTGQTDTQYF.

The chain joins TRBV19 to TRBJ2-7, with D perhaps TRBD1 (5 bases). Looked up from germline, CDR1 is LNHDA and CDR2 is SQIVND (reference sequence). V was cut by 6 bases and J by 3 bases, with 18 bases left in between. The CDR3 loop spans 15 amino acids. The CDR3 DNA is TGTGCCAGTAGCGTGGGGCAATCCTCTAACTACGAGCAGTACTTC. It encodes CASSVGQSSNYEQYF. The full variable domain, completed using reference TRBV19 and TRBJ2-7, is DGGITQSPKYLFRKEGQNVTLSCEQNLNHDAMYWYRQDPGQGLRLIYYSQIVNDFQKGDIAEGYSVSREKKESFPLTVTSAQKNPTAFYLCASSVGQSSNYEQYFGPGTRLTVT.

The V and J genes are TRBV21-1 and TRBJ2-1; TRBD2 is taken as the D call from the table, unchecked against the DNA. TRBV21-1 is shown as a pseudogene. The CDR3 totals 16 residues. As DNA, the CDR3 is TGTGCCAGCAGGGATCGACGAGAGCAGCGCGACAATGAGCAGTTCTTC. It is translated as CASRDRREQRDNEQFF.